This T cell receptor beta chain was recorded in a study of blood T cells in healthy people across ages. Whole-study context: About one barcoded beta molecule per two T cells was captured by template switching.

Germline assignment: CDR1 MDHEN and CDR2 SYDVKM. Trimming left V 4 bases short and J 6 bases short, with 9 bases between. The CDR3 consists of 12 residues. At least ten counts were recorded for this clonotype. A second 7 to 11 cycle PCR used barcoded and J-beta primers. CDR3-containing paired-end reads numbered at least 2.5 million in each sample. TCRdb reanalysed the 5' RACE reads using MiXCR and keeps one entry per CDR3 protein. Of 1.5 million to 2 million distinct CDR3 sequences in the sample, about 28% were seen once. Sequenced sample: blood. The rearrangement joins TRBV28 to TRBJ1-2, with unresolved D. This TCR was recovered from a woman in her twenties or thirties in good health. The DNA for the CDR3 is TGTGCCAGCAGTTCGACGAGACATGGCTACACCTTC. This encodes CASSSTRHGYTF.